Listed below are T cell receptor beta chains from one sample, sequenced in a study of vaccination effects on CD4 cells after COVID-19. Their cognate antigens are unknown. Profiled with immunoSEQ multiplex PCR; TCRdb holds only in-frame clones, not every one. The sample comprises under 70,000 clones, over 70% of which are singletons, and 3% to 4% rests with the top ten. The specimen comprised CD4+ T cells from PBMCs cultured with HCoV-OC43 spike peptides, sampled before COVID-19 vaccination. These receptors came from a human donor who received a COVID-19 vaccine. Each CDR3 is given with its conserved first and last residue. The order of the fields is clone size, D gene, J gene, V gene, CDR3 protein, CDR3 DNA. A D gene is named only where the DNA matches it firmly. Where a row states a size, it is once, few, many or the class of an expanded clone; other rows omit it.

- | - | TRBJ1-2 | TRBV6-5 | CASRGRNYGYTF | TGTGCCAGCAGGGGCAGGAACTATGGCTACACCTTC
once | - | TRBJ1-2 | TRBV6-2/TRBV6-3 | CASSSRTRYGYTF | TGTGCCAGCAGTTCCAGGACCCGCTATGGCTACACCTTC
- | - | TRBJ1-1 | TRBV28 | CASSLYGGGTEAFF | TGTGCCAGCAGTTTATACGGAGGGGGCACTGAAGCTTTCTTT
- | - | TRBJ1-5 | TRBV5-5 | CASSLVQGAGNQPQHF | TGTGCCAGCAGCTTGGTTCAGGGTGCGGGCAATCAGCCCCAGCATTTT
once | - | TRBJ1-3 | TRBV7-2 | CASSLQAPGSGNTIYF | TGTGCCAGCAGCTTACAGGCACCCGGGTCTGGAAACACCATATATTTT
- | - | TRBJ1-1 | TRBV3-1/TRBV3-2 | CASSPTAGGTTEAFF | TGTGCCAGCAGCCCAACCGCCGGGGGGACCACTGAAGCTTTCTTT
- | TRBD1 | TRBJ2-3 | TRBV9 | CASSAQIGDRETDTQYF | TGTGCCAGCAGCGCCCAGATTGGGGACAGGGAAACAGATACGCAGTATTTT
once | - | TRBJ1-3 | TRBV15 | CATSPPTGSGNTIYF | TGTGCCACCAGCCCCCCCACGGGGTCCGGGAACACCATATATTTT
- | TRBD1 | TRBJ2-3 | TRBV24-1 | CATSDYPGQSLIDTQYF | TGTGCCACCAGTGATTACCCGGGACAGAGCCTCATAGATACGCAGTATTTT
few | - | TRBJ1-3 | TRBV6-5 | CASSLDYTGNTIYF | TGTGCCAGCAGTTTGGACTACACCGGAAACACCATATATTTT
- | TRBD1 | TRBJ1-2 | TRBV6-5 | CASSYWGGQGFNGYTF | TGTGCCAGCAGTTACTGGGGCGGACAGGGGTTCAATGGCTACACCTTC
once | TRBD2 | TRBJ2-2 | TRBV10-1 | CASSDQLAGAGELFF | TGCGCCAGCAGTGACCAACTAGCGGGCGCCGGGGAGCTGTTTTTT
- | - | TRBJ2-3 | TRBV5-1 | CASSLAGSTDTQYF | TGCGCCAGCAGCTTGGCGGGTAGCACAGATACGCAGTATTTT
- | TRBD1 | TRBJ1-2 | TRBV2 | CASSRTGVYGYTF | TGTGCCAGCAGTCGAACAGGGGTTTATGGCTACACCTTC
- | TRBD1 | TRBJ2-3 | TRBV29-1 | CSAGQGTDTQYF | TGCAGCGCAGGACAGGGGACAGATACGCAGTATTTT
- | - | TRBJ2-5 | TRBV18 | CASSPPEGWETQYF | TGTGCCAGCTCACCACCTGAGGGTTGGGAGACCCAGTACTTC
- | TRBD2 | TRBJ2-1 | TRBV7-3 | CASSPQPGLAGGTGGNEQFF | TGTGCCAGCAGCCCACAACCGGGACTAGCGGGGGGCACGGGTGGCAATGAGCAGTTCTTC
- | - | TRBJ1-1 | TRBV10-1 | CASSLGPGTEAFF | TGCGCCAGCAGTTTAGGACCGGGGACTGAAGCTTTCTTT
- | TRBD2 | TRBJ2-2 | TRBV6-6 | CAILRGGGTGELFF | TGTGCCATACTCAGGGGCGGGGGGACCGGGGAGCTGTTTTTT
once | TRBD1 | TRBJ1-2 | TRBV3-1/TRBV3-2 | CASSQGTGSYGYTF | TGTGCCAGCAGCCAAGGGACAGGGTCTTATGGCTACACCTTC
once | - | TRBJ2-5 | TRBV5-1 | CASSLVSMQQETQYF | TGCGCCAGCAGCTTGGTGTCGATGCAACAAGAGACCCAGTACTTC
- | - | TRBJ1-1 | TRBV5-4 | CASSLLGEAFF | TGTGCCAGCAGCCTACTAGGCGAAGCTTTCTTT
- | - | TRBJ1-3 | TRBV10-2 | CASSVGTSGNTIYF | TGCGCCAGCAGTGTGGGCACATCTGGAAACACCATATATTTT
- | - | TRBJ2-2 | TRBV14 | CASSQEVYTYTGELFF | TGTGCCAGCAGCCAAGAAGTATACACCTACACCGGGGAGCTGTTTTTT
- | - | TRBJ1-5 | TRBV15 | CATGPYNQPQHF | TGTGCCACCGGGCCCTACAATCAGCCCCAGCATTTT
- | TRBD1 | TRBJ2-5 | TRBV19 | CASSIGVTGGETQYF | TGTGCCAGTAGTATAGGGGTAACAGGGGGAGAGACCCAGTACTTC
once | TRBD2 | TRBJ2-1 | TRBV5-8 | CASSLRGGAYNEQFF | TGTGCCAGCAGCTTGCGTGGGGGGGCCTACAATGAGCAGTTCTTC
- | TRBD1 | TRBJ1-4 | TRBV5-4 | CASSLGQGVNEKLFF | TGTGCCAGCAGCTTGGGACAGGGGGTTAATGAAAAACTGTTTTTT
- | - | TRBJ2-4 | TRBV15 | CATSRDWPRGQGKNIQYF | TGTGCCACCAGCAGAGATTGGCCCCGGGGGCAGGGCAAAAACATTCAGTACTTC
few | TRBD1 | TRBJ2-1 | TRBV4-1 | CASSRSDREFSSYNEQFF | TGCGCCAGCAGCCGATCAGACAGGGAATTTAGCTCCTACAATGAGCAGTTCTTC
- | - | TRBJ2-6 | TRBV7-3 | CASSRDSGGANVLTF | TGTGCCAGCAGCCGCGACTCGGGGGGGGCCAACGTCCTGACTTTC
- | - | TRBJ1-1 | TRBV4-2 | CASSQEGRMNTEAFF | TGTGCCAGCAGCCAAGAAGGACGGATGAACACTGAAGCTTTCTTT
- | - | TRBJ2-3 | TRBV7-3 | CASSLRLNGDTQYF | TGTGCCAGCAGCTTAAGACTAAATGGGGATACGCAGTATTTT
few | TRBD2 | TRBJ2-1 | TRBV10-3 | CAIRRSGGDYNEQFF | TGTGCCATCAGACGAAGCGGGGGCGACTACAATGAGCAGTTCTTC
- | - | TRBJ2-3 | TRBV11-2 | CASSATDTQYF | TGTGCCAGCAGCGCTACGGATACGCAGTATTTT
- | - | TRBJ1-1 | TRBV5-4 | CASSSPGKSGTEAFF | TGTGCCAGCAGCTCCCCGGGGAAAAGTGGCACTGAAGCTTTCTTT
- | TRBD2 | TRBJ2-5 | TRBV2 | CASSGYRGGTSGVETQYF | TGTGCCAGCAGTGGATATAGGGGAGGGACTAGCGGGGTGGAGACCCAGTACTTC
- | TRBD1 | TRBJ2-3 | TRBV10-3 | CAISAAGQGYTDTQYF | TGTGCCATCAGTGCGGCTGGACAGGGGTACACAGATACGCAGTATTTT
few | TRBD1 | TRBJ1-4 | TRBV28 | CASSRTGINEKLFF | TGTGCCAGCAGTCGGACAGGAATTAATGAAAAACTGTTTTTT
- | TRBD1 | TRBJ2-2 | TRBV6-2/TRBV6-3 | CASSAGGSNTGELFF | TGTGCCAGCAGCGCAGGGGGCTCGAACACCGGGGAGCTGTTTTTT
- | - | TRBJ1-4 | TRBV7-2 | CASSFTTWGGGEKLFF | TGTGCCAGCAGCTTCACGACTTGGGGGGGCGGTGAAAAACTGTTTTTT
- | - | TRBJ1-2 | TRBV10-3 | CAISALDGNYEGYTF | TGTGCCATCAGTGCCCTTGACGGGAACTATGAGGGCTACACCTTC
- | - | TRBJ2-3 | TRBV7-2 | CASSLTVVDTQYF | TGTGCCAGCAGCTTAACAGTAGTAGATACGCAGTATTTT
- | - | TRBJ2-1 | TRBV24-1 | CATSDFRRRGYEQFF | TGTGCCACCAGTGATTTTCGGCGAAGGGGGTATGAGCAGTTCTTC
- | - | TRBJ1-4 | TRBV3-1/TRBV3-2 | CASSQDREKLFF | TGTGCCAGCAGCCAAGATCGTGAAAAACTGTTTTTT
- | TRBD2 | TRBJ2-3 | TRBV10-2 | CASSEERGLTDTQYF | TGCGCCAGCAGTGAAGAGCGGGGGCTCACAGATACGCAGTATTTT
- | TRBD2 | TRBJ2-3 | TRBV5-1 | CASSSSGGLVDTQYF | TGCGCCAGCAGCTCGAGCGGGGGGTTAGTAGATACGCAGTATTTT
- | TRBD1 | TRBJ2-5 | TRBV9 | CASSDGQAGTKTQYF | TGTGCCAGCAGCGATGGACAGGCGGGCACGAAGACCCAGTACTTC
- | - | TRBJ1-6 | TRBV19 | CASMPTGVSYNSPLHF | TGTGCCAGTATGCCGACAGGCGTCTCCTATAATTCACCCCTCCACTTT
- | - | TRBJ1-4 | TRBV2 | CASSPSGEKLFF | TGTGCCAGCAGTCCTTCGGGTGAAAAACTGTTTTTT
few | - | TRBJ1-5 | TRBV6-5 | CASSDSFSNQPQHF | TGTGCCAGCAGCGACAGTTTTAGCAATCAGCCCCAGCATTTT
- | - | TRBJ1-6 | TRBV19 | CASRTASSYNSPLHF | TGTGCCAGTAGGACCGCGAGCTCCTATAATTCACCCCTCCACTTT